This T cell receptor (beta chain) was sequenced for a study of T cells in localized non-small cell lung cancer. General study points: Sequencing was restricted to one tumor region; therefore, heterogeneity remains possible.

Clones were read by immunoSEQ multiplex PCR, and TCRdb kept only the in-frame ones, dropping some. The table has tens of thousands of clones, more than 85% seen once. To note about this clone: No antigen is known for it.

Trimming left V 3 bases short and J 7 bases short, with 13 bases between. CDR3 length: 13 amino acids. The germline gives CDR1 MNHEY, CDR2 SMNVEV (reference sequence). V and J are TRBV27 and TRBJ2-7; D possibly matches TRBD1 or TRBD2 (5 bases each). This clonotype was sampled from a man aged 18-55 years with stage I lung adenocarcinoma. The sample in question was peripheral blood, obtained before any cancer treatment. CDR3 residues: CASSFGGTGEQYF. In DNA form, the CDR3 reads TGTGCCAGCAGTTTTGGGGGAACGGGGGAGCAGTACTTC.